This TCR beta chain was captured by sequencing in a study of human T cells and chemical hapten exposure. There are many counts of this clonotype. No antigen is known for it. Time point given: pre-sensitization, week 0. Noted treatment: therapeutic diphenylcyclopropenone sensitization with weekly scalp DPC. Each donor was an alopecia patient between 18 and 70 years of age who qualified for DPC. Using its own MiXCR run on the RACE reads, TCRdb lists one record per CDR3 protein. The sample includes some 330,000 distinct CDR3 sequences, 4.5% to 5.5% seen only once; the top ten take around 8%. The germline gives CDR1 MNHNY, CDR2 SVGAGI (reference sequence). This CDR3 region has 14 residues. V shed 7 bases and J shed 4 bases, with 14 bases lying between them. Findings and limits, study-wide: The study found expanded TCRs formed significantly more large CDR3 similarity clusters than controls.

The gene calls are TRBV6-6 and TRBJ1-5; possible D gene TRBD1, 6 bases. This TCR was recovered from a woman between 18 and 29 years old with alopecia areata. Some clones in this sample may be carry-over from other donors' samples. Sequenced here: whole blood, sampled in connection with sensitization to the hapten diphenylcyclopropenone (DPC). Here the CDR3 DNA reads TGTGCCAGCAACCTAAAGGGGGAGAATCAGCCCCAGCATTTT. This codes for CASNLKGENQPQHF.